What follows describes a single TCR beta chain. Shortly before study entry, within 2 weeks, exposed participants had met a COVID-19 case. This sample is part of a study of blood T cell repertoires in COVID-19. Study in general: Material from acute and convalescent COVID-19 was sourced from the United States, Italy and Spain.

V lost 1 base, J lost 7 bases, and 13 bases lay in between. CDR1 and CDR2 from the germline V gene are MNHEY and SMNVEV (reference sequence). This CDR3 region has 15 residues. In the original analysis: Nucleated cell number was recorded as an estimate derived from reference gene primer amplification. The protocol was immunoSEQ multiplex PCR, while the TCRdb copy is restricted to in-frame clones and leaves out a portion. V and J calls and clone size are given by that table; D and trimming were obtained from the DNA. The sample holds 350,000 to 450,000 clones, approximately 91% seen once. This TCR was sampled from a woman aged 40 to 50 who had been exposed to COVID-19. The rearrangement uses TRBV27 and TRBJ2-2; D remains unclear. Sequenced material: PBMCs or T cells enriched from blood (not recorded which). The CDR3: CASSLLSGSGGELFF. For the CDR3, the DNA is TGTGCCAGCAGTTTATTATCAGGTTCCGGCGGGGAGCTGTTTTTT.